One sample yielded the 29 T cell receptor beta chains listed below, sequenced in a study of long-term antiretroviral therapy in people with HIV. It was version v3.0 of the immunoSEQ assay that was run at survey level. Assay used: immunoSEQ multiplex PCR; TCRdb lists only in-frame clones, some missing. The data contain about 39,000 clones, around 85% of them singletons. Sequenced here: unsorted PBMCs, sampled 3.1 years after starting antiretroviral therapy. All receptors derive from a woman aged 50 to 60 with HIV.

The rearrangement uses TRBV10-3 and TRBJ2-1; D gene uncertain. Germline CDR1 is ENHRY and CDR2 is SYGVKD. Trimming took off 10 bases at V and 12 bases at J, with 22 bases between the two ends. CDR3 size: 13 residues. The CDR3 nucleotides read TGTGCCACCGGTCCTCCGGGCCCCATTAGGCAGTTCTTC. Translated, it gives CATGPPGPIRQFF.

The chain has TRBV5-1 and TRBJ2-5, with D perhaps TRBD1 (7 bases). Trimming stripped 0 bases from V and 2 bases from J, with 11 bases between. The CDR3 is 15 residues long. The germline V gene has CDR1 SGHRS and CDR2 YFSETQ. This CDR3 reads CASSLGGDSQETQYF. CDR3 coding DNA: TGCGCCAGCAGCTTGGGGGGGGACAGTCAAGAGACCCAGTACTTC.

The rearrangement joins TRBV6-1 to TRBJ2-7, with D possibly called TRBD1 or TRBD2 (5 bases each). Trimming took off 6 bases at V and 2 bases at J, with 14 bases between the two ends. The CDR3 consists of 14 residues. CDR1 and CDR2 (germline): MNHNS, SASEGT. CDR3 DNA sequence: TGTGCCAGCAGGCTGGGGGTAGGGCCCTACGAGCAGTACTTC. Its translation: CASRLGVGPYEQYF.

The chain carries TRBV2 and TRBJ2-5; D is unclear. The V gene lost 5 bases and the J gene lost 2 bases, with 15 bases spanning the gap. This CDR3 contains 15 residues. Per the germline V gene, CDR1 is SNHLY and CDR2 is FYNNEI. CDR3 loop: CASSRPTGGQETQYF. DNA of the CDR3: TGTGCCAGCAGTCGCCCCACGGGCGGTCAAGAGACCCAGTACTTC.

This chain connects TRBV12-5 to TRBJ2-3; a weak D match, TRBD2 (6 bases). This CDR3 is 15 amino acids long. V was clipped by 6 bases and J by 6 bases, with 19 bases between them. Per the germline V gene, CDR1 is LGHNT and CDR2 is FRNRAP. CDR3 residues: CASGKLGAGGDTQYF. DNA for the CDR3: TGTGCTAGTGGGAAACTTGGGGCAGGAGGGGATACGCAGTATTTT.

This chain links TRBV9 with TRBJ2-1; D gene ambiguous. This CDR3 comprises 15 residues. Deletions cut 6 bases from V and 1 base from J, with 14 bases between. Germline V gene lookup returns CDR1 SGDLS and CDR2 YYNGEE. The CDR3 loop reads CASNPVVRSYNEQFF. Here the CDR3 DNA reads TGTGCCAGCAACCCAGTAGTAAGGTCCTACAATGAGCAGTTCTTC.

This sequence joins TRBV10-3 and TRBJ2-5, with D hard to call. Trimming pared 3 bases from V and 3 bases from J, leaving 8 bases between. Germline V gives CDR1 ENHRY, CDR2 SYGVKD. This CDR3 is built from 13 residues. In DNA form, the CDR3 reads TGTGCCATCAGTGACCCCTTTGAAGAGACCCAGTACTTC. Translation gives CAISDPFEETQYF.

This clone was seen only once. The chain combines TRBV5-4 with TRBJ2-5; possibly TRBD2 for D (6 bases). V lost 2 bases and J lost 1, with 12 bases in between. The CDR3 consists of 15 residues. The germline V gene encodes CDR1 SGHNT and CDR2 YYREEE (reference sequence). As DNA, the CDR3 is TGTGCCAGCAGCTTCCCTGGGGGGAGCCAAGAGACCCAGTACTTC. The encoded protein is CASSFPGGSQETQYF.

This rearrangement joins TRBV5-1 to TRBJ2-1; 9 bases align to TRBD2. This CDR3 contains 16 residues. V lost 5 bases and J lost 0; bases outside the gene matches: 6. Per the germline V gene, CDR1 is SGHRS and CDR2 is YFSETQ. CDR3 DNA: TGCGCCAGCAGGGCGCTGACTAGCGGCTCCTACAATGAGCAGTTCTTC. Translating gives CASRALTSGSYNEQFF.

J is TRBJ1-4 and V is TRBV5-6; D is undetermined. CDR1 is SGHDT, CDR2 YYEEEE, per germline. CDR3 length: 14 residues. Trimming took 0 bases from V and 11 from J, leaving 14 bases between them. Written as DNA, the CDR3 is TGTGCCAGCAGCTTGGAGGCGGGCGTTAGGAAACTGTTTTTT. This encodes CASSLEAGVRKLFF. Complete variable domain (other parts from reference TRBV5-6 and TRBJ1-4): DAGVTQSPTHLIKTRGQQVTLRCSPKSGHDTVSWYQQALGQGPQFIFQYYEEEERQRGNFPDRFSGHQFPNYSSELNVNALLLGDSALYLCASSLEAGVRKLFFGSGTQLSVL.

The sample holds one count of this clone. The chain couples TRBV27 to TRBJ1-6; the D gene is possibly TRBD1 (5 bases). The CDR3 spans 16 residues. The V gene's germline CDR1 is MNHEY and CDR2 SMNVEV (reference sequence). V was clipped by 3 bases and J by 7 bases, with 16 bases between them. CDR3 DNA sequence: TGTGCCAGCAGTTTCAGAGGAGGGACTGCCAATTCACCCCTCCACTTT. It yields the protein CASSFRGGTANSPLHF.

This clone has more than one count but fewer than ten. V gene TRBV27 combines with J gene TRBJ1-6; D is perhaps TRBD1 (6 bases). V lost 5 bases to trimming and J lost 8 bases, with 13 bases between them. The CDR3 has 14 residues. The germline gives CDR1 MNHEY, CDR2 SMNVEV (reference sequence). CDR3 coding DNA: TGTGCCAGCAGTAAACAGGGCGGCGATTCACCCCTCCACTTT. This translates into CASSKQGGDSPLHF.

The chain uses TRBV19 and TRBJ1-5, with TRBD1 matching over 9 bases. The junction had 4 bases not matched to a gene; V was cut back by 4 bases and J by 3 bases. Germline loops: CDR1 LNHDA, CDR2 SQIVND (reference sequence). This CDR3 is 15 amino acids long. DNA of the CDR3: TGTGCCAGTAGTACGGACAGGGGAAACAATCAGCCCCAGCATTTT. Its translation: CASSTDRGNNQPQHF.

The chain employs TRBV6-6 and TRBJ1-5, with no clear D. The germline CDR1 and CDR2 sequences are MNHNY and SVGAGI (reference sequence). CDR3 length equals 13 residues. V dropped 2 bases and J dropped 3 bases, with 5 bases sitting between them. The CDR3: CASSYGSNQPQHF. The CDR3 nucleotides read TGTGCCAGCAGTTACGGGTCCAATCAGCCCCAGCATTTT.

CDR3 DNA sequence: TGTGCCAGTAGTATTCGGCAGAGTAATGAAAAACTGTTTTTT. Translated: CASSIRQSNEKLFF. The gene calls are TRBV19 and TRBJ1-4; D is unclear. CDR1 and CDR2 (germline): LNHDA, SQIVND (reference sequence). The ends were cut back, 3 bases at V and 4 bases at J, with 9 bases in the middle. This CDR3 is built from 14 residues.

The chain employs TRBV7-9 and TRBJ2-3; 7 bases line up with TRBD1. Germline CDR1 SEHNR, CDR2 FQNEAQ (reference sequence). The CDR3 is 15 amino acids. Trimming at V came to 4 bases and at J to 2 bases, leaving 6 bases not matched to a gene. In DNA, the CDR3 is TGTGCCAGCAGCTGGGGGACAGCCTACACAGATACGCAGTATTTT. It codes for CASSWGTAYTDTQYF.

This chain joins TRBV10-3 and TRBJ2-3, with 10 bases matching TRBD2. With 8 bases clipped from V and 5 bases from J, the junction kept 7 bases outside the gene matches. The CDR3 consists of 14 residues. CDR1 is ENHRY, CDR2 SYGVKD, per germline. CDR3 DNA sequence: TGTGCCATCGGTCAGGGGACTAGCGTAGATACGCAGTATTTT. Residues: CAIGQGTSVDTQYF.

The J gene is TRBJ1-1, the V gene TRBV29-1; 12 nucleotides align to TRBD1. The junction had 14 bases not matched to a gene; V was cut back by 6 bases and J by 3 bases. The CDR3 length is 17 residues. The germline gives CDR1 SQVTM, CDR2 ANQGSEA. In DNA, the CDR3 is TGCAGCGTCGTAAGGGGGACAGGGGGCGCTTTGGACACTGAAGCTTTCTTT. Residues: CSVVRGTGGALDTEAFF.

The chain has TRBV2 and TRBJ2-7; D not resolved. Germline values: CDR1 SNHLY, CDR2 FYNNEI. This CDR3 is built from 13 residues. The ends were cut back, 1 base at V and 3 bases at J, with 7 bases in the middle. The DNA for the CDR3 is TGTGCCAGCAGTGAAGAACAGTACTACGAGCAGTACTTC. It specifies CASSEEQYYEQYF. Drawing the rest from reference TRBV2 and TRBJ2-7, the complete variable domain is EPEVTQTPSHQVTQMGQEVILRCVPISNHLYFYWYRQILGQKVEFLVSFYNNEISEKSEIFDDQFSVERPDGSNFTLKIRSTKLEDSAMYFCASSEEQYYEQYFGPGTRLTVT.

The rearrangement joins TRBV7-3 to TRBJ2-1, with a weak D call TRBD2 (5 bases). Germline-derived CDR1 and CDR2 are SGHTA and FQGTGA. V shed 2 bases and J shed 10 bases, with 9 bases lying between them. The length of the CDR3 is 12 residues. The CDR3, as DNA: TGTGCCAGCAGCTTAGTTGGAGGCGAGCAGTTCTTC. It codes for CASSLVGGEQFF.

In nucleotides, the CDR3 is TGCGCCAGCAGCCAAGACTCATGGGGATCCTACGAGCAGTACTTC. This codes for CASSQDSWGSYEQYF. The chain carries TRBV4-3 and TRBJ2-7, with no clear D. The CDR3 has 15 amino acids. Per the germline V gene, CDR1 is LGHNA and CDR2 is YSLEER. Trimming pared 0 bases from V and 1 base from J, leaving 10 bases between.

V usage is TRBV5-1 and J usage is TRBJ2-3; D could derive from TRBD1 or TRBD2 (5 bases each). Germline V gene lookup returns CDR1 SGHRS and CDR2 YFSETQ. The CDR3 has 15 residues. Trimming removed 2 bases from V and 0 bases from J, with 10 bases in between. The CDR3 here is CASSFSGDSTDTQYF. Here the CDR3 DNA reads TGCGCCAGCAGCTTTTCCGGGGACAGCACAGATACGCAGTATTTT.

The V and J genes are TRBV18 and TRBJ2-7; the D is unclear. Germline V gene lookup returns CDR1 KGHSH and CDR2 LQKENI. V was clipped by 3 bases and J by 3 bases, with 12 bases between them. The CDR3 length is 14 residues. The CDR3, as DNA: TGTGCCAGCTCACCGTGGGGTGGCTACTACGAGCAGTACTTC. It is translated as CASSPWGGYYEQYF.

V is TRBV29-1 and J is TRBJ2-1; the D gene could be TRBD1 or TRBD2 (6 bases each). Trimming shortened V by 2 bases and J by 6 bases, and 8 bases separated the two germline ends. Germline V gives CDR1 SQVTM, CDR2 ANQGSEA. The CDR3 has 12 residues. The CDR3 DNA is TGCAGCGTTGAACCGGGGGCCAATGAGCAGTTCTTC. This translates into CSVEPGANEQFF.

The chain uses TRBV30 and TRBJ1-2; D is unresolved. Trimming took 2 bases from V and 8 from J, leaving 9 bases between them. This CDR3 is built from 11 residues. The V gene's germline CDR1 is GTSNPN and CDR2 SVGIG (reference sequence). CDR3 DNA: TGTGCCTGGAGTTCTCGGGAGGGCTACACCTTC. This codes for CAWSSREGYTF.

This chain uses TRBV4-1 with TRBJ1-2; 9 bases align to TRBD1. The ends lost 2 bases at V and 6 bases at J; junction bases unmatched: 4. Germline CDR1 is MGHRA and CDR2 is YSYEKL. The CDR3 is 14 residues long. CDR3 in DNA: TGCGCCAGCAGCCAAACAGGGGGCGTACATGGCTACACCTTC. As protein: CASSQTGGVHGYTF.

CDR3 sequence: CASSAIDQGPYNEQFF. The DNA for the CDR3 is TGTGCCAGCTCAGCCATTGATCAGGGACCCTACAATGAGCAGTTCTTC. V is TRBV18 and J is TRBJ2-1; the D call may be TRBD1 or TRBD2 (5 bases each). V dropped 5 bases and J dropped 2 bases, with 16 bases sitting between them. The CDR3 runs to 16 residues. The germline gives CDR1 KGHSH, CDR2 LQKENI.

The count of this clone is one. The chain uses TRBV5-1 and TRBJ1-1, with unresolved D. From germline, CDR1 is SGHRS and CDR2 YFSETQ. The CDR3 covers 11 residues. Trimming left V 5 bases short and J 8 bases short, with 10 bases between. As DNA, the CDR3 is TGCGCCAGCAGAAACTCCGGGGAAGCTTTCTTT. It yields the protein CASRNSGEAFF.

The rearrangement links TRBV2 to TRBJ2-5; 12 bases are shared with TRBD2. V lost 5 bases to trimming and J lost 1 base; unmatched junction nucleotides: 5. The CDR3 sequence is 16 residues long. Per germline, CDR1 SNHLY and CDR2 FYNNEI. DNA of the CDR3: TGTGCCAGCAGTCGTGGACTAGCGGGGTTCCAAGAGACCCAGTACTTC. The encoded protein is CASSRGLAGFQETQYF.